This is a list of T cell receptor beta chains from one sample in a study of T cells in Graves' hyperthyroidism and ophthalmopathy. Using its own MiXCR run on the multiplex PCR reads, TCRdb lists one record per CDR3 protein. The sample carries hundreds of thousands of distinct CDR3 sequences, roughly 13% recorded once. The sequencing input was blood. These receptors originate from a woman aged 18-35 years with Graves' hyperthyroidism. Both conserved end residues are part of each CDR3. A D gene is named only where the DNA matches it firmly. Clone size appears in some rows only: once, few, many, or a class for an expanded clone.

size,D,J,V,CDR3,DNA
many,NA,TRBJ2-2,TRBV20-1,CSARVRERANTGELFF,TGCAGTGCTAGAGTGAGGGAGCGGGCTAACACCGGGGAGCTGTTTTTT
many,NA,TRBJ1-1,TRBV30,CAWTGAEDTEAFF,TGTGCCTGGACAGGGGCTGAGGACACTGAAGCTTTCTTT
many,NA,TRBJ1-1,TRBV29-1,CSVGPGTGGTEAFF,TGCAGCGTGGGGCCTGGTACGGGAGGTACTGAAGCTTTCTTT
NA,TRBD2,TRBJ2-1,TRBV9,CASSVGGGGLNNEQFF,TGTGCCAGCAGCGTAGGGGGCGGGGGATTGAACAATGAGCAGTTCTTC
many,NA,TRBJ2-1,TRBV27,CASSLANLDGGPYNEQFF,TGTGCCAGCAGTTTGGCGAACTTGGACGGGGGGCCATACAATGAGCAGTTCTTC
NA,TRBD1,TRBJ2-7,TRBV6-2/TRBV6-3,CASLPRDRGYEQYF,TGTGCCAGCCTACCCCGGGACAGGGGCTACGAGCAGTACTTC
few,TRBD2,TRBJ2-7,TRBV27,CASSLSSGRQYF,TGTGCCAGCAGTTTATCAAGCGGGAGGCAGTACTTC
many,TRBD1,TRBJ2-7,TRBV6-1,CASSDTGTGRSYEQYF,TGTGCCAGCAGTGATACTGGGACAGGGCGATCCTACGAGCAGTACTTC
NA,NA,TRBJ1-6,TRBV19,CASSIRGNSPLHF,TGTGCCAGTAGTATCAGGGGAAATTCACCCCTCCACTTT
many,NA,TRBJ2-3,TRBV29-1,CSGFEGADTQYF,TGCAGTGGGTTCGAGGGGGCAGATACGCAGTATTTT
many,NA,TRBJ2-2,TRBV7-2,CASSPQDGELFF,TGTGCCAGCAGCCCCCAGGACGGGGAGCTGTTTTTT
NA,TRBD2,TRBJ2-1,TRBV20-1,CSARDLTSGRTNEQFF,TGCAGTGCTAGAGACTTGACTAGCGGGAGAACCAATGAGCAGTTCTTC
few,NA,TRBJ1-3,TRBV5-1,CASSLLQGSGNTIYF,TGCGCCAGCAGCTTGTTACAGGGCTCTGGAAACACCATATATTTT
many,NA,TRBJ2-5,TRBV28,CASSFSSWTQYF,TGTGCCAGCAGTTTCAGTTCTTGGACCCAGTACTTC
NA,NA,TRBJ2-1,TRBV28,CASSPPEARSSYEQFF,TGTGCCAGCAGTCCTCCCGAGGCGAGGAGCTCCTACGAGCAGTTCTTC
many,TRBD2,TRBJ2-5,TRBV19,CASTPPRRLADIGETQYF,TGTGCCAGTACCCCCCCTAGAAGACTAGCGGACATCGGGGAGACCCAGTACTTC
many,NA,TRBJ2-7,TRBV12-3/TRBV12-4,CASSLWAQYF,TGTGCCAGCAGTTTATGGGCGCAGTACTTC
NA,TRBD1,TRBJ1-1,TRBV3-1,CASSQSGTAYTEAFF,TGTGCCAGCAGCCAATCCGGGACAGCATACACTGAAGCTTTCTTT
few,NA,TRBJ1-2,TRBV28,CASSASGGGDGYTF,TGTGCCAGCAGCGCCTCAGGAGGAGGTGATGGCTACACCTTC
many,NA,TRBJ2-5,TRBV2,CASTNTGAETQYF,TGTGCCAGCACTAATACGGGAGCGGAGACCCAGTACTTC
NA,NA,TRBJ1-1,TRBV5-6,CASSFNRDAFF,TGTGCCAGCAGCTTTAACAGGGATGCTTTCTTT
many,TRBD2,TRBJ2-1,TRBV6-2/TRBV6-3,CASSQGLAGAGYNEQFF,TGTGCCAGCAGTCAAGGACTAGCGGGAGCAGGGTACAATGAGCAGTTCTTC
many,NA,TRBJ2-1,TRBV20-1,CSLASQGNEQFF,TGCAGCCTAGCGTCGCAGGGCAATGAGCAGTTCTTC
many,NA,TRBJ2-5,TRBV3-1,CASSQDHVGGYETQYF,TGTGCCAGCAGCCAAGATCACGTAGGAGGGTACGAGACCCAGTACTTC
few,TRBD2,TRBJ2-3,TRBV9,CASRAGLGTDTQYF,TGTGCCAGCAGAGCGGGGTTAGGCACAGATACGCAGTATTTT
few,NA,TRBJ2-7,TRBV7-6,CASSLGTPLYEQYF,TGTGCCAGCAGCTTGGGGACACCCCTCTACGAGCAGTACTTC
NA,NA,TRBJ2-3,TRBV18,CASSLLFYGGGGGTDTQYF,TGTGCCAGCTCATTATTGTTCTATGGCGGTGGCGGGGGCACAGATACGCAGTATTTT
many,TRBD2,TRBJ2-1,TRBV5-5,CASTLPGGAYNEQFF,TGTGCCAGCACCTTGCCTGGGGGGGCCTACAATGAGCAGTTCTTC
few,NA,TRBJ2-7,TRBV6-1,CASSAGATYEQYF,TGTGCCAGCAGCGCCGGAGCGACCTACGAGCAGTACTTC
NA,NA,TRBJ2-3,TRBV4-2,CASSQEEQRFTDTQYF,TGTGCCAGCAGCCAAGAGGAGCAAAGGTTCACAGATACGCAGTATTTT
many,NA,TRBJ1-5,TRBV6-1,CASSFGAQSNQPQHF,TGTGCCAGCAGTTTCGGAGCGCAGAGCAATCAGCCCCAGCATTTT
many,TRBD1,TRBJ2-5,TRBV28,CASSLGDSWFETSKETQYF,TGTGCCAGCAGTTTAGGGGACAGTTGGTTCGAAACTTCAAAAGAGACCCAGTACTTC
many,NA,TRBJ2-7,TRBV20-1,CSARDRRSEQYF,TGCAGTGCTAGAGATAGACGGAGCGAGCAGTACTTC
many,TRBD1,TRBJ2-7,TRBV5-1,CASSLVPGTELYEQYF,TGCGCCAGCAGCTTGGTCCCCGGGACAGAGCTCTACGAGCAGTACTTC
few,NA,TRBJ1-6,TRBV5-8,CASSLGENSPLHF,TGTGCCAGCAGCTTGGGGGAGAATTCACCCCTCCACTTT
many,TRBD2,TRBJ2-3,TRBV7-3,CASSLRPWRAGVTDTQYF,TGTGCCAGCAGCTTACGGCCGTGGCGAGCGGGAGTCACAGATACGCAGTATTTT
many,NA,TRBJ1-2,TRBV2,CASKTETINYGYTF,TGTGCCAGCAAGACGGAGACAATAAACTATGGCTACACCTTC
many,NA,TRBJ1-2,TRBV29-1,CSVDRGQGEVDGYTF,TGCAGCGTTGACAGGGGCCAGGGTGAGGTGGATGGCTACACCTTC
many,NA,TRBJ1-1,TRBV20-1,CSAGPRTANTEAFF,TGCAGTGCGGGCCCCCGGACAGCGAACACTGAAGCTTTCTTT
many,TRBD1,TRBJ1-2,TRBV29-1,CSVEISGTGVYGYTF,TGCAGCGTTGAAATATCCGGGACAGGGGTCTATGGCTACACCTTC
few,NA,TRBJ2-6,TRBV5-1,CASSLGLRPGANVLTF,TGCGCCAGCAGCTTGGGGCTCAGGCCTGGGGCCAACGTCCTGACTTTC
many,NA,TRBJ2-3,TRBV6-1,CASDLLGGNTDTQYF,TGTGCCAGCGACTTGTTAGGAGGGAACACAGATACGCAGTATTTT
many,NA,TRBJ1-3,TRBV6-5,CASSYSIWETGNTIYF,TGTGCCAGCAGTTACTCGATCTGGGAGACGGGAAACACCATATATTTT
many,NA,TRBJ1-1,TRBV5-6,CASSLLTVMNTEAFF,TGTGCCAGCAGCTTGCTGACAGTCATGAACACTGAAGCTTTCTTT
many,NA,TRBJ2-3,TRBV28,CASSASGTTDTQYF,TGTGCCAGCAGTGCATCAGGAACCACAGATACGCAGTATTTT
few,TRBD1,TRBJ2-2,TRBV20-1,CSAARSTGGSNTGELFF,TGCAGTGCTGCCCGGTCCACAGGGGGCTCGAACACCGGGGAGCTGTTTTTT
many,NA,TRBJ1-2,TRBV20-1,CSAMSSDNFYGYTF,TGCAGTGCGATGAGTTCCGACAACTTCTATGGCTACACCTTC
NA,NA,TRBJ1-2,TRBV7-3,CASSGLPSGTLGFNYGYTF,TGTGCCAGCAGCGGGCTCCCATCAGGGACTCTGGGGTTTAACTATGGCTACACCTTC
many,NA,TRBJ2-3,TRBV6-1,CASTSDPMDTQYF,TGTGCCAGCACCTCCGACCCGATGGATACGCAGTATTTT
many,NA,TRBJ2-1,TRBV6-6,CASSYSGVAEQFF,TGTGCCAGCAGTTACTCGGGAGTGGCTGAGCAGTTCTTC
many,NA,TRBJ2-7,TRBV12-3/TRBV12-4,CASSRVGRFNEQYF,TGTGCCAGCAGTAGGGTTGGGAGGTTTAACGAGCAGTACTTC
many,NA,TRBJ1-2,TRBV29-1,CSALGGSGYTF,TGCAGCGCCCTGGGGGGCAGTGGCTACACCTTC
few,NA,TRBJ2-3,TRBV28,CASSGLGGTTDTQYF,TGTGCCAGCAGCGGTCTTGGGGGTACCACAGATACGCAGTATTTT
many,NA,TRBJ1-1,TRBV30,CAWRAPGGATEAFF,TGTGCCTGGAGAGCCCCCGGAGGGGCAACTGAAGCTTTCTTT
many,TRBD1,TRBJ1-1,TRBV6-2/TRBV6-3,CASSSPGQGALNTEAFF,TGTGCCAGCAGCTCTCCTGGGCAGGGGGCCTTGAACACTGAAGCTTTCTTT
many,TRBD1,TRBJ1-1,TRBV13,CASSPQGAGEAFF,TGTGCCAGCAGCCCACAGGGGGCAGGGGAAGCTTTCTTT
many,NA,TRBJ2-7,TRBV6-2/TRBV6-3,CASSYPRQDEQYF,TGTGCCAGCAGTTACCCACGACAGGACGAGCAGTACTTC
many,TRBD1,TRBJ2-5,TRBV20-1,CSAYRGPTVETQYF,TGCAGTGCCTACAGGGGCCCCACGGTGGAGACCCAGTACTTC
many,TRBD1,TRBJ2-7,TRBV28,CASSGTVELYEQYF,TGTGCCAGCAGCGGGACAGTGGAATTGTACGAGCAGTACTTC
few,NA,TRBJ2-1,TRBV4-1,CASSQDRGLAANEQFF,TGCGCCAGCAGCCAAGATCGGGGGCTAGCGGCAAATGAGCAGTTCTTC